This T cell receptor beta chain appears in the sequencing data of a study of blood T cells in healthy people across ages. Overall study findings and caveats: Donors of long life had a larger count of naive CD4+ cells and greater diversity than aged donors. Researchers report that TCR beta diversity correlated strongly with naive T cell percentage.

This clonotype occurred many times. Its antigen is unknown. The authors ran a second PCR of roughly 6 to 12 cycles using a sample-barcoded 5' primer and a J-beta primer mix. MiXCR, applied by TCRdb to the 5' RACE reads, yields one record per CDR3 protein. Of approximately 810,000 distinct CDR3 sequences in the sample, more than 25% were seen once. This clonotype was sampled from a woman older than 75 in good health. The sequencing input was blood.

The CDR3 loop is CASSQGAGTPIYNEQFF. The CDR3 DNA reads TGCGCCAGCAGCCAGGGGGCCGGGACTCCAATATACAATGAGCAGTTCTTC. The chain employs TRBV4-1 and TRBJ2-1, with D perhaps being TRBD1 or TRBD2 (6 bases each). The CDR3 contains 17 residues. Trimming took off 3 bases at V and 4 bases at J, with 19 bases between the two ends. CDR1 and CDR2 (germline): MGHRA, YSYEKL.